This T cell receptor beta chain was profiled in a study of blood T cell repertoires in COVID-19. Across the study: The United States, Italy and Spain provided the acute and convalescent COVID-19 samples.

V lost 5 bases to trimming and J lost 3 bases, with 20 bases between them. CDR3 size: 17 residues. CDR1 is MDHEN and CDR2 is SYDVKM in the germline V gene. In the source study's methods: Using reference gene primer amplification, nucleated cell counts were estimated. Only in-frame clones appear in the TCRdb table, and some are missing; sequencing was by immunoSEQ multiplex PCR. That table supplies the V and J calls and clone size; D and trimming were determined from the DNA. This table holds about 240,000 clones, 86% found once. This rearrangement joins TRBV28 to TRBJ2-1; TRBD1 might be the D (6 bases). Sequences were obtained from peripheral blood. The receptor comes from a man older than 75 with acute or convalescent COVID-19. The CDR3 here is CASSGGLGRGGYNEQFF. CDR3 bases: TGTGCCAGCAGTGGGGGCCTTGGCAGGGGTGGCTACAATGAGCAGTTCTTC.